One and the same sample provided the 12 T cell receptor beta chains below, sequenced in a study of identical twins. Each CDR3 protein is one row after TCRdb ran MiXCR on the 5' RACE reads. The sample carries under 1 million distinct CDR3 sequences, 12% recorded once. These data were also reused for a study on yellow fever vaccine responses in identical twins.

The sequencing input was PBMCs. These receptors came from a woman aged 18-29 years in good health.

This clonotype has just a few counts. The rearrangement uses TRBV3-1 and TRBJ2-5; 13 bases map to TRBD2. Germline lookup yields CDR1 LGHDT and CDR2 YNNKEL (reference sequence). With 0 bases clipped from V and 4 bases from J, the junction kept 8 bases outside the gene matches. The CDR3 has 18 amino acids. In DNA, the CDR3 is TGTGCCAGCAGCCAAGATTTTGGGACTAGCGGGGACGGAGAGACCCAGTACTTC. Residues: CASSQDFGTSGDGETQYF.

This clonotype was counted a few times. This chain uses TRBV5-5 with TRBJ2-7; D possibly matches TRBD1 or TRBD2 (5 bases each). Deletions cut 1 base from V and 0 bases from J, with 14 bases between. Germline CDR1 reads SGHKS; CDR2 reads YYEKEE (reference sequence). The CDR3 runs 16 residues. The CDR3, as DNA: TGTGCCAGCAGCTTGTTGGGGACGGAAGCCTCCTACGAGCAGTACGTC. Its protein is CASSLLGTEASYEQYV.

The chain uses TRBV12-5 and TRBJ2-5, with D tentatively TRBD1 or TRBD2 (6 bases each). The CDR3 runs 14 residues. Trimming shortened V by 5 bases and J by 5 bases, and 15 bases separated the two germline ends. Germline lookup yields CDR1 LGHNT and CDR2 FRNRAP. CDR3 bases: TGTGCTAGTGGTGAGGGGGGCCTAGGGGAGACCCAGTACTTC. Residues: CASGEGGLGETQYF. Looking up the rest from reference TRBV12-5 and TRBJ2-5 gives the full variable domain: DARVTQTPRHKVTEMGQEVTMRCQPILGHNTVFWYRQTMMQGLELLAYFRNRAPLDDSGMPKDRFSAEMPDATLATLKIQPSEPRDSAVYFCASGEGGLGETQYFGPGTRLLVL.

This chain's CDR3 is CASSFVAGAPLNEQFF. CDR3 bases: TGTGCCAGCAGTTTTGTTGCGGGGGCGCCCCTCAATGAGCAGTTCTTC. The chain carries TRBV28 and TRBJ2-1, with D perhaps TRBD2 (7 bases). Trimming left V 3 bases short and J 6 bases short, with 18 bases between. There are 16 residues in the CDR3. Per the germline V gene, CDR1 is MDHEN and CDR2 is SYDVKM.

The chain's CDR3 is CASSVGGRAAYNEQFF. CDR3 in DNA: TGTGCCAGCAGCGTAGGGGGGCGGGCTGCCTACAATGAGCAGTTCTTC. The chain has TRBV9 and TRBJ2-1; D perhaps matches TRBD1 (6 bases). The CDR3 is 16 amino acids. With 0 bases removed from V and 2 bases from J, the gap between germline ends came to 12 bases. Germline assignment: CDR1 SGDLS and CDR2 YYNGEE.

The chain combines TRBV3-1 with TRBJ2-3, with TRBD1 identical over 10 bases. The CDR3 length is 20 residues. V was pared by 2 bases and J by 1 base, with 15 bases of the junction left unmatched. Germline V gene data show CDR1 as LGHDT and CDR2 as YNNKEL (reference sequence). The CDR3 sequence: CASSQYTPRTGGDGTDTQYF. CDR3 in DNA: TGTGCCAGCAGCCAATACACCCCTCGGACAGGGGGGGACGGCACAGATACGCAGTATTTT.

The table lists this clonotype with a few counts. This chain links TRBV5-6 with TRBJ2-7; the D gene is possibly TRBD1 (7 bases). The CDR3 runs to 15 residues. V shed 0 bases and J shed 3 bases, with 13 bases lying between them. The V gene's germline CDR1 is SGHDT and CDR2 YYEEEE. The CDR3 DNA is TGTGCCAGCAGCTTGGGGAGGGGGCTCCTCTACGAGCAGTACGTC. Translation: CASSLGRGLLYEQYV.

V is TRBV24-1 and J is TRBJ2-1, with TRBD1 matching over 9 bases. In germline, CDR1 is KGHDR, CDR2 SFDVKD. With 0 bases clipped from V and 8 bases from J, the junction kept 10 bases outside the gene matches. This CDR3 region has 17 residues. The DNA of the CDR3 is TGTGCCACCAGTGATTTGCCCGGACAGGGGATCGGCGATGAGCAGTTCTTC. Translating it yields CATSDLPGQGIGDEQFF.

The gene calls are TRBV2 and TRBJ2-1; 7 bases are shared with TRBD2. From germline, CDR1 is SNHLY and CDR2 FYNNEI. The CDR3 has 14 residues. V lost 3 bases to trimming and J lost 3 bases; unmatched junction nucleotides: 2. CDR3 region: CASSDQRGYNEQFF. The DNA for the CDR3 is TGTGCCAGCAGTGATCAGCGGGGCTACAATGAGCAGTTCTTC.

CDR3 region: CSGGQGATEAFF. CDR3 in DNA: TGCAGTGGAGGACAGGGGGCCACTGAAGCTTTCTTT. The V call is TRBV20-1, the J call TRBJ1-1; the match to TRBD1 covers 11 bases. Per the germline V gene, CDR1 is DFQATT and CDR2 is SNEGSKA (reference sequence). This CDR3 has 12 residues. The V gene end was trimmed by 7 bases and the J gene end by 4 bases; junction bases not matched to a gene: 2.

CDR3 sequence: CASSLKARQGRNYGYTF. DNA for the CDR3: TGTGCCAGCAGCTTAAAGGCAAGACAGGGTCGGAACTATGGCTACACCTTC. This rearrangement joins TRBV7-9 to TRBJ1-2, with 7 bases matching TRBD1. Germline V lookup: CDR1 SEHNR, CDR2 FQNEAQ (reference sequence). The CDR3 spans 17 residues. Germline trimming cut 2 bases from V and 2 bases from J; bases unmatched to any gene: 11.

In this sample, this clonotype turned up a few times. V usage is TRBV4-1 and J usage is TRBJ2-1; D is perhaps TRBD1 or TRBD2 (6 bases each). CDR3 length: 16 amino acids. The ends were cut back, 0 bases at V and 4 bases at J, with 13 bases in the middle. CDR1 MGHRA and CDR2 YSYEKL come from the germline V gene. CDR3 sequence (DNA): TGCGCCAGCAGCCAAGATCTCGGGGGCCGGTACAATGAGCAGTTCTTC. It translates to CASSQDLGGRYNEQFF.